This T cell receptor (beta chain) originates from a study of blood T cell repertoires in COVID-19. Method: immunoSEQ multiplex PCR; TCRdb's copy keeps in-frame clones and lacks some. Of almost 100,000 clones in the sample, roughly nine tenths are singletons; the top ten hold 9% to 12%. CDR1 SGHVS and CDR2 FNYEAQ come from the germline V gene. V lost 1 base to trimming and J lost 5 bases; unmatched junction nucleotides: 12. The CDR3 sequence is 18 residues long. V usage is TRBV7-6 and J usage is TRBJ2-1, with TRBD2 matching over 9 bases. The source is a middle-aged man with acute or convalescent COVID-19. The sample was peripheral blood. CDR3 DNA: TGTGCCAGCAGCTTAGAGTCCGGAGCGGGAGGAAGGCACAATGAGCAGTTCTTC. This gives the protein CASSLESGAGGRHNEQFF.